Listed here is a single T cell receptor beta chain. What it binds is not known. This sample's TCRbeta library carried unique molecular identifier barcodes. MiXCR, applied by TCRdb to the PCR reads, yields one record per CDR3 protein. The sample includes roughly 490,000 distinct CDR3 sequences, roughly an eighth of them seen just once. These data come from a study of T-cell reconstitution after alpha-beta-depleted transplantation in children. Study-level results: The study reportedly traced alpha-beta T cells about two months after transplant to several hundred expanded graft clones.

The source of this sequence is a female patient under 10 years old who had a stem cell transplant for aplastic anemia, so the T cells may come from the graft donor. The sequencing here drew on PBMCs, mostly from graft donor cells, taken 180 days after TCRalphabeta/CD19-depleted stem cell transplant.

The DNA for the CDR3 is TGTGCCAGCAGTTTTACGGGGGACCCTCCAGAGACCCAGTACTTC. Its translation: CASSFTGDPPETQYF. The J gene is TRBJ2-5, the V gene TRBV12-3 or TRBV12-4; D possibly corresponds to TRBD2 (6 bases). Between the trimmed V and J ends, which lost 3 bases and 4 bases, there was a span of 15 bases. CDR3 length: 15 residues.